A selection of T cell receptor beta chains follows, all from one sample in a study of blood T cell repertoires in COVID-19. Some clones are missing from TCRdb's copy, which holds only in-frame ones; the method was immunoSEQ multiplex PCR. Among about 140,000 clones listed, roughly 80% were seen once. Sequenced: peripheral blood. The receptors originated from a man aged 45-60 years with acute or convalescent COVID-19. Both conserved end residues are part of each CDR3. A D gene is named only where the DNA matches it firmly. For some rows the clone size is stated as once, few or many, or as a class when expanded; others skip it.

NA	many	TRBV19	TRBJ1-1	TGTGCCAGTAGTATGGTAGGACAGATGAACACTGAAGCTTTCTTT	CASSMVGQMNTEAFF
NA	NA	TRBV27	TRBJ2-1	TGTGCCAGCAGCTTACTCGGGACATCAGAGGGTGAGCAGTTCTTC	CASSLLGTSEGEQFF
NA	NA	TRBV5-1	TRBJ2-5	TGCGCCAGCAGCAATTACGGGACACCGGGCGAGACCCAGTACTTC	CASSNYGTPGETQYF
TRBD1	few	TRBV9	TRBJ1-5	TGTGCCAGCAGCGGCGGACAGGGGGTGGTGCCCCAGCATTTT	CASSGGQGVVPQHF
NA	NA	TRBV10-3	TRBJ2-7	TGTGCCATCAGTGAGAACAGGGCGTCCTACGAGCAGTACTTC	CAISENRASYEQYF
TRBD1	NA	TRBV19	TRBJ2-2	TGTGCCAGTAGTATAGGAGGGGGCAGGGGGAGACTAAGAGCGACCGGGGAGCTGTTTTTT	CASSIGGGRGRLRATGELFF
TRBD1	few	TRBV10-1	TRBJ1-2	TGCGCCAGCAGTCCAGGGGGTTTGAATGGCTACACCTTC	CASSPGGLNGYTF
TRBD1	NA	TRBV5-5	TRBJ1-5	TGTGCCAGCAGCCGAGAACAGGGGGCCTTACCCCAGCATTTT	CASSREQGALPQHF
NA	NA	TRBV18	TRBJ1-1	TGTGCCAGCTCACACTACAGGGAGCAGGCGAACACTGAAGCTTTCTTT	CASSHYREQANTEAFF
NA	NA	TRBV6-6	TRBJ1-6	TGTGCCAGCAGTCCCCCGGGTAGGGGCCCGCTTCGGATATATAATTCACCCCTCCACTTT	CASSPPGRGPLRIYNSPLHF
NA	NA	TRBV6-5	TRBJ2-4	TGTGCCAGCAGTAGTCAGGGATTTGACATTCAGTACTTC	CASSSQGFDIQYF
TRBD1	NA	TRBV5-1	TRBJ1-2	TGCGCCAGCAGCTTGGGGTCGGGACAGCTCTATGGCTACACCTTC	CASSLGSGQLYGYTF
NA	NA	TRBV5-1	TRBJ2-3	TGCGCCAGCAGCTTGGGCTCAGGGCCGAATACGCAGTATTTT	CASSLGSGPNTQYF
NA	NA	TRBV6-5	TRBJ1-5	TGTGCCAGCAGCCTAACAGGCTATAGCAATCAGCCCCAGCATTTT	CASSLTGYSNQPQHF
TRBD1	NA	TRBV18	TRBJ1-2	TGTGCCAGCTCATCGGACAGGACTACTAACTATGGCTACACCTTC	CASSSDRTTNYGYTF
NA	NA	TRBV10-3	TRBJ1-2	TGTGCCATCAGTGGGTCAGGGGCTGATGGCTACACCTTC	CAISGSGADGYTF
TRBD1	NA	TRBV6-1	TRBJ1-2	TGTGCCAGCAGTGAAACTGCAGGGGGCGTCTATGGCTACACCTTC	CASSETAGGVYGYTF
NA	NA	TRBV6-4	TRBJ2-2	TGTGCCAGCAGTAGAGAGCTCCCCGGGGAGCTGTTTTTT	CASSRELPGELFF
NA	NA	TRBV6-5	TRBJ1-1	TGTGCCAGCAGTTACATGGCCATGAACACTGAAGCTTTCTTT	CASSYMAMNTEAFF
TRBD1	NA	TRBV11-2	TRBJ1-5	TGTGCCAGCAGCCCGACAGGGCGCAATCAGCCCCAGCATTTT	CASSPTGRNQPQHF
NA	NA	TRBV1	TRBJ2-7	TGCACCAGCAGCCAAGGTTTGGAGGAACCCAGCGAGCAGTACTTC	CTSSQGLEEPSEQYF
NA	NA	TRBV30	TRBJ1-5	TGTGCCTGGGCCTTTGGGGGGAAGGCTCAGCCCCAGCATTTT	CAWAFGGKAQPQHF
NA	once	TRBV19	TRBJ2-3	TGTGCCAGTAGGCAAAGGGGCGGGGGCCGCACAGATACGCAGTATTTT	CASRQRGGGRTDTQYF
TRBD2	NA	TRBV4-1	TRBJ2-3	TGCGCCAGCAGCCAGGGCGGGGGGGGCAAAGATACGCAGTATTTT	CASSQGGGGKDTQYF
NA	NA	TRBV29-1	TRBJ2-1	TGCAGCGGAACATCGGACAGTCGGACCCCAACGTTCTTC	CSGTSDSRTPTFF